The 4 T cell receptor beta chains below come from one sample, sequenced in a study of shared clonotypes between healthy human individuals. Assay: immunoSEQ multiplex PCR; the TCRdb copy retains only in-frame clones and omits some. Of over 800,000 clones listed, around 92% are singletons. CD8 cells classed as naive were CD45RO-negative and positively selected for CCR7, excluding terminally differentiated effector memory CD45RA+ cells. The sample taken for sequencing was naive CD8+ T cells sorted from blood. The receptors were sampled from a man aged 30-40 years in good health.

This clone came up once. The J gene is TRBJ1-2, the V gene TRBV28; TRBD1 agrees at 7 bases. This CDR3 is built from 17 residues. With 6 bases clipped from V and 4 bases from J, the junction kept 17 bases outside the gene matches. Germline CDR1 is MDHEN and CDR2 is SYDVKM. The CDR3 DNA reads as TGTGCCAGCAGCGCCGGATGGGCAGGGGGTCATTCCTATGGCTACACCTTC. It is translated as CASSAGWAGGHSYGYTF.

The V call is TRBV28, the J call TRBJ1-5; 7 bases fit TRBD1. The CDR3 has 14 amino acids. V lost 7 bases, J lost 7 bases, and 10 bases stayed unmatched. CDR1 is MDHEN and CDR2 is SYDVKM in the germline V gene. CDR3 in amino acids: CASTVTGVGQPQHF. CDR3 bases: TGTGCCAGCACCGTTACAGGGGTTGGACAGCCCCAGCATTTT.

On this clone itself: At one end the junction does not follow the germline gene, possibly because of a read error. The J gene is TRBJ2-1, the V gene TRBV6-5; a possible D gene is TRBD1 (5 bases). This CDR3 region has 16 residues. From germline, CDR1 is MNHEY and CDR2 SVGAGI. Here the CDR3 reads CASSYSQGSFYIEQFF. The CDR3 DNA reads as TGTGCCAGCAGTTATTCTCAGGGTTCGTTTTACATTGAGCAGTTCTTC.

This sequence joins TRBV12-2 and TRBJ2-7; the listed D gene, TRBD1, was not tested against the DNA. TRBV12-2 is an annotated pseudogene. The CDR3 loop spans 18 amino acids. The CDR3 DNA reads TGTGCAAGTCGCTCCTACAGGGGACCCACAACAAACCGCTACGAGCAGTACTTC. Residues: CASRSYRGPTTNRYEQYF.